The sequence of this T cell receptor (beta chain) was determined in a study of T cells in Graves' hyperthyroidism and ophthalmopathy. RNA transcripts were the template for amplifying TCR beta CDR3 regions. A first-round RT-PCR of the TCR CDR3 used the HTBI primer set. TCRdb re-analysed the multiplex PCR reads in MiXCR, keeping a single row per CDR3 protein. The sample holds approximately 690,000 distinct CDR3 sequences, around 20% seen once. In its sample, this clonotype was seen many times. Its target is not known. Whole-study findings and limits: Appearing also in blood were most of the thyroid clonotypes expanded above 0.001. Ophthalmopathy was model-predicted a median roughly 6.3 months pre-onset.

The germline gives CDR1 GTSNPN, CDR2 SVGIG (reference sequence). This CDR3 is 15 amino acids long. V was cut by 3 bases and J by 2 bases, with 14 bases left in between. The TCR comes from a man aged 25-45 years with Graves' ophthalmopathy. Sequenced: blood. The chain is built from TRBV30 and TRBJ2-1; possibly TRBD2 for D (5 bases). CDR3 sequence (DNA): TGTGCCTGGAGCCCCCCCGGACTGCCCTACAATGAGCAGTTCTTC. Translating it yields CAWSPPGLPYNEQFF.